A single sample gave rise to the 6 T cell receptor beta chains below, sequenced in a study of CD4 T cells in relation to SARS-CoV-2 and coronaviruses. The data were produced by immunoSEQ multiplex PCR, yet TCRdb's version contains in-frame clones alone and is incomplete. This sample has 68,000 or so clones, with over 90% found just once. Before the COVID-19 pandemic, during about 2011-2018, CD4+ T cells were taken from unexposed donors. The specimen was naive CD4+ T cells from PBMCs. Subset given: naive CD4+ T cells isolated by negative enrichment. The receptors were gathered from a human donor in good health.

This clone has only a few counts. The chain combines TRBV7-2 with TRBJ1-6, with a weak D call TRBD1 (6 bases). The CDR3 runs 14 residues. Germline-derived CDR1 and CDR2 are SGHTA and FQGNSA. V lost 5 bases to trimming and J lost 7 bases, with 12 bases between them. The CDR3 loop is CASSPGQGNSPLHF. For the CDR3, the DNA is TGTGCCAGCAGCCCAGGTCAGGGGAATTCACCCCTCCACTTT.

The rearrangement uses TRBV29-1 and TRBJ2-7, with D possibly TRBD1 on 5 matching bases. Germline CDR1 and CDR2: SQVTM and ANQGSEA. This CDR3 spans 13 amino acids. V dropped 5 bases and J dropped 4 bases, with 15 bases sitting between them. The CDR3: CSVTTGSSYEQYF. CDR3 nucleotides: TGCAGCGTTACTACAGGATCCTCTTACGAGCAGTACTTC.

This clone was recorded once. The chain employs TRBV9 and TRBJ1-6, with 9 positions matching TRBD1. This CDR3 has 15 amino acids. With V trimmed by 0 bases and J by 10 bases, 5 bases remained unmatched. Germline V lookup: CDR1 SGDLS, CDR2 YYNGEE. As DNA, the CDR3 is TGTGCCAGCAGCGTAGGGGACAGGGACGAGTCACCCCTCCACTTT. As protein: CASSVGDRDESPLHF.

The chain uses TRBV5-1 and TRBJ1-5, with D possibly being TRBD1 (6 bases). Looked up from germline, CDR1 is SGHRS and CDR2 is YFSETQ. Trimming cost V 0 bases and J 3 bases, with 7 bases left between them. The CDR3 totals 14 residues. The CDR3 is CASSLGQDNQPQHF. CDR3 coding DNA: TGCGCCAGCAGCTTGGGACAGGACAATCAGCCCCAGCATTTT.

The CDR3 loop reads CASKKLAGETYNEQFF. In nucleotides, the CDR3 is TGTGCCAGCAAAAAACTAGCGGGAGAGACCTACAATGAGCAGTTCTTC. The chain employs TRBV4-2 and TRBJ2-1; 11 nucleotides agree with TRBD2. The ends lost 7 bases at V and 2 bases at J; junction bases unmatched: 7. CDR3 length equals 16 residues. Germline CDR1 reads LGHNA; CDR2 reads YNFKEQ.

A single count supports this clone. The chain recombines TRBV5-4 with TRBJ1-5; 10 bases map to TRBD1. CDR3 length equals 14 residues. V was clipped by 4 bases and J by 7 bases; unmatched bases: 5. CDR1 and CDR2 from the germline V gene are SGHNT and YYREEE (reference sequence). The CDR3 protein is CASSPDRGQQPQHF. The DNA of the CDR3 is TGTGCCAGCAGCCCCGACAGGGGGCAGCAGCCCCAGCATTTT.